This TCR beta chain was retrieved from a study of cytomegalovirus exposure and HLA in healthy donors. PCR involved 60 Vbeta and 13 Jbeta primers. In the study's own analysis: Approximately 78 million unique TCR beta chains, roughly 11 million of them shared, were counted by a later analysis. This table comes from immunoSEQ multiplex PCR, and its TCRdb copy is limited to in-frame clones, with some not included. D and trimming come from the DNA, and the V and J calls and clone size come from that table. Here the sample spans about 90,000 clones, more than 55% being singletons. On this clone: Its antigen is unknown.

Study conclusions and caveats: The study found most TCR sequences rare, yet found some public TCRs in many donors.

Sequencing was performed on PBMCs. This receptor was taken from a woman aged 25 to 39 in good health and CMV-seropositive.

The CDR3, as DNA: TGTGCCTGGAGTCTCGACAGGGGGAAGGCGACCTTC. This codes for CAWSLDRGKATF. The chain is built from TRBV30 and TRBJ1-2; 9 bases match TRBD1. The CDR3 is 12 amino acids. The V gene's germline CDR1 is GTSNPN and CDR2 SVGIG (reference sequence). V lost 2 bases and J lost 14; bases outside the gene matches: 9.